This T cell receptor beta chain was captured in a study of T cells in Graves' hyperthyroidism and ophthalmopathy. This clonotype has just one count. What it binds is not known. Between the trimmed V and J ends, which lost 1 base and 8 bases, there was a span of 12 bases. Germline V CDR1 and CDR2: SGHRS, YFSETQ. The CDR3 runs to 14 residues. Study findings and constraints: Most clonotypes expanded in the thyroid (above 0.001) were also present in blood.

The CDR3 regions of TCR beta were amplified from RNA transcripts. In the first-round RT-PCR of the TCR CDR3, the HTBI primer set was used. TCRdb re-called the multiplex PCR reads through MiXCR, storing one row per CDR3 protein. Counted here are 480,000 or so distinct CDR3 sequences, about 46% occurring once; the ten biggest clones make up about 40%. The study left out patients who had uncontrolled infection, other autoimmune disease, pregnancy or lactation. Together with thyroid ultrasound, orbital computed tomography, serum thyroxine and TRAb, clinical symptoms were used for diagnoses. This TCR derives from an adult woman with Graves' disease, either hyperthyroidism or ophthalmopathy (not recorded which). The chain couples TRBV5-1 to TRBJ1-4; no definite D call. The sequencing input was peripheral blood or thyroid tissue (not recorded which). The CDR3 coding sequence is TGCGCCAGCAGCTTGCGGCCAGAGCTCGAAAAACTGTTTTTT. It translates to CASSLRPELEKLFF.